This T cell receptor beta chain comes out of a study of T cell clones after liver transplantation. Study-wide points: In 5 of 8 subjects, circulating graft-donor-reactive CD4 TCRbeta sequences fell significantly after transplant. The donor-reactive repertoire was only partly measurable in two subjects, lacking donor cells.

The method was immunoSEQ multiplex PCR; TCRdb's version includes in-frame clones alone and lacks a portion of them. The sample comprises nearly 15,000 clones, approximately 81% of which are singletons, and roughly 27% rests with the top ten. This CDR3 region has 13 residues. Germline CDR1 SNHLY, CDR2 FYNNEI. Deletions cut 4 bases from V and 4 bases from J, with 7 bases between. In the case of this clone: Antigen unknown.

This clonotype originated in a human patient who received a liver transplant. Some T cells may be the graft donor's. The starting material was CD8+ T cells from blood, obtained around 44 months after liver transplant. The chain couples TRBV2 to TRBJ2-2; D is ambiguous. The CDR3 loop is CASSGMGTGELFF. Here the CDR3 DNA reads TGTGCCAGCAGTGGAATGGGCACCGGGGAGCTGTTTTTT.